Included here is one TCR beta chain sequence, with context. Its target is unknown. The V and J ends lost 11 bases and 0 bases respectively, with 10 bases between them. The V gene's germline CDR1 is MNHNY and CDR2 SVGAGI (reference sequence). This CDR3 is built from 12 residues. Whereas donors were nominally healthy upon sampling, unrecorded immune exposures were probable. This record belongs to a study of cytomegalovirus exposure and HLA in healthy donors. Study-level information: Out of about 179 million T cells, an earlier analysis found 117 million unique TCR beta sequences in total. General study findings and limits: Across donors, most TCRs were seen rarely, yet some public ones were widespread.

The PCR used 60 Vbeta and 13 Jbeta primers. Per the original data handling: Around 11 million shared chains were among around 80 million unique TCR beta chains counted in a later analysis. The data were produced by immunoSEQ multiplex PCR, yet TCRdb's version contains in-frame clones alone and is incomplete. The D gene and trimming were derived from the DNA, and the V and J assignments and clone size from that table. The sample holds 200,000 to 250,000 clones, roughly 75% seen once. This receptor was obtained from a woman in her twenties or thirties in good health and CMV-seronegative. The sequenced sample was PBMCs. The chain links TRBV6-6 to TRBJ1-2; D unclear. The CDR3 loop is CALEVPNYGYTF. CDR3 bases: TGTGCCCTGGAGGTTCCTAACTATGGCTACACCTTC.